This T cell receptor beta chain was sequenced during a study of cytomegalovirus exposure and HLA in healthy donors. Of note for this clone: Its antigen is undetermined.

It was with 60 Vbeta and 13 Jbeta primers that the PCR ran. Sequenced by immunoSEQ multiplex PCR; TCRdb stores in-frame clones only, minus some. Among 65,000 to 100,000 clones, nearly 80% were seen once, and the ten largest hold 4.5% to 7%. Overall study findings and caveats: Later analysis showed most CMV-associated TCR beta chains appearing HLA-restricted. Despite most TCR sequences being rare, some public TCRs occurred in many donors.

Trimming took 6 bases from V and 5 from J, leaving 11 bases between them. The CDR3 is 12 residues long. CDR1 and CDR2 (germline): MGHRA, YSYEKL. The material sequenced was PBMCs. The J gene is TRBJ2-7, the V gene TRBV4-1; D call uncertain. The receptor comes from a female donor in good health and CMV-seronegative. The CDR3 DNA follows: TGCGCCAGCAGACTGGTTCCCGACGAGCAGTACTTC. As protein: CASRLVPDEQYF.